Given below is one T cell receptor (beta chain) in context. Its specificity is unknown. The entry originates in a study of T-cell memory formation after mild COVID-19. Findings and caveats of the study: Later expanders leaned CD4+, whereas clones that contracted between day 15 and 85 were balanced CD4/CD8. CM and EM subsets held most contracting CD4+ clones; EMRA held CD8+ ones. Specificity for SARS-CoV-2 was not confirmed among the second-wave clones peaking on day 37.

TCRdb itself ran the 5' RACE reads through MiXCR, one entry per CDR3 protein. The table has 90,000 to 120,000 distinct CDR3 sequences, 13% to 15% seen once. The germline V gene encodes CDR1 SQVTM and CDR2 ANQGSEA. The CDR3 is 10 amino acids. Trimming stripped 5 bases from V and 2 bases from J, with 3 bases between. Sample: PBMCs or a T cell subset sorted from them (not recorded which). The origin of this receptor is a man aged 18 to 35 who had mild COVID-19 (a few samples of this study predate the infection). Cell type and time point are not known. The chain is built from TRBV29-1 and TRBJ1-1; D is ambiguous. As DNA, the CDR3 is TGCAGCGTTACTAACACTGAAGCTTTCTTT. Protein sequence: CSVTNTEAFF.